The 10 T cell receptor beta chains listed next were all sequenced from one sample in a study of a mutant IDH1 vaccine in newly diagnosed glioma. Assay: immunoSEQ multiplex PCR; the TCRdb copy retains only in-frame clones and omits some. The table shows 50,000 to 65,000 clones, with about 80% occurring only once. As for time point: week 5, during vaccination. Each dose of the vaccine consisted of 300 ug of mutant IDH1 20-mer peptide, with topical imiquimod. These receptors' targets are unknown. The specimen was PBMCs, collected from a glioma patient whose treatment included an IDH1 peptide vaccine. All receptors derive from a man between 25 and 39 years old with glioma.

This chain uses TRBV19 with TRBJ1-5, with D unresolved. The CDR3 is 15 amino acids. Trimming shortened V by 3 bases and J by 4 bases, and 13 bases separated the two germline ends. The germline CDR1 and CDR2 sequences are LNHDA and SQIVND (reference sequence). Here the CDR3 DNA reads TGTGCCAGTAGTATCGGGCTCGGTGGGAATCAGCCCCAGCATTTT. Translation gives CASSIGLGGNQPQHF.

This clone showed up just a few times. The gene calls are TRBV11-2 and TRBJ2-2; D uncertain. Germline-derived CDR1 and CDR2 are SGHAT and FQNNGV. V lost 5 bases and J 2 bases, leaving 6 bases between the germline ends. The CDR3 extends over 13 amino acids. Here the CDR3 DNA reads TGTGCCAGCAGCCTTACTAACACCGGGGAGCTGTTTTTT. Its protein product is CASSLTNTGELFF.

This sequence joins TRBV19 and TRBJ2-7; 8 bases agree with TRBD1. The CDR3 has 14 amino acids. Losses at the gene ends were 6 bases for V and 4 bases for J; bases not matched to a gene: 8. Looked up from germline, CDR1 is LNHDA and CDR2 is SQIVND (reference sequence). CDR3 amino acids: CASSSGTGPYEQYF. The CDR3 nucleotides are TGTGCCAGTAGCTCCGGGACAGGACCTTACGAGCAGTACTTC.

This sequence joins TRBV12-5 and TRBJ1-3; D might be TRBD1 (6 bases). This CDR3 is built from 16 residues. The germline V gene encodes CDR1 LGHNT and CDR2 FRNRAP. Trimming left V 4 bases short and J 4 bases short, with 17 bases between. The CDR3 bases are TGTGCTAGTGGTTCCTCTGTGACAGGCCAAGGAAACACCATATATTTT. This codes for CASGSSVTGQGNTIYF.

V usage is TRBV6-5 and J usage is TRBJ2-7; D is perhaps TRBD2 (5 bases). Germline V CDR1 and CDR2: MNHEY, SVGAGI. Trimming took off 0 bases at V and 8 bases at J, with 20 bases between the two ends. The CDR3 is 16 residues long. CDR3 sequence: CASSYSSGQRIFQQYF. The CDR3 DNA reads TGTGCCAGCAGTTACTCATCTGGGCAGCGGATTTTCCAGCAGTACTTC.

This chain uses TRBV28 with TRBJ1-5; D ambiguous. Trimming removed 3 bases at V and 6 bases at J, with 6 bases between. Germline CDR1 is MDHEN and CDR2 is SYDVKM. The CDR3 is made up of 12 amino acids. CDR3 nucleotide sequence: TGTGCCAGCAGTTTGCTGGGTCAGCCCCAGCATTTT. Residues: CASSLLGQPQHF. The entire variable domain, with the rest obtained from reference TRBV28 and TRBJ1-5, is as follows: DVKVTQSSRYLVKRTGEKVFLECVQDMDHENMFWYRQDPGLGLRLIYFSYDVKMKEKGDIPEGYSVSREKKERFSLILESASTNQTSMYLCASSLLGQPQHFGDGTRLSIL.

This rearrangement joins TRBV28 to TRBJ2-7, with 9 positions matching TRBD1. V shed 6 bases, J shed 0 bases, and the junction held 3 bases outside the gene matches. There are 14 residues in the CDR3. CDR1 is MDHEN and CDR2 is SYDVKM in the germline V gene. CDR3 in amino acids: CASRWDRDSYEQYF. Here the CDR3 DNA reads TGTGCCAGCAGGTGGGACAGGGACTCCTACGAGCAGTACTTC.

By sample fraction, this clone is medium-sized. The chain combines TRBV7-8 with TRBJ1-5; D remains unclear. Looked up from germline, CDR1 is SGHVS and CDR2 is FQNEAQ. This CDR3 contains 15 residues. Trimming removed 0 bases from V and 5 bases from J, with 11 bases in between. CDR3 residues: CASSLANRADQPQHF. CDR3 DNA sequence: TGTGCCAGCAGCTTAGCGAACCGGGCGGATCAGCCCCAGCATTTT. Supplemented by reference TRBV7-8 and TRBJ1-5, the full variable domain reads GAGVSQSPRYKVAKRGQDVALRCDPISGHVSLFWYQQALGQGPEFLTYFQNEAQLDKSGLPSDRFFAERPEGSVSTLKIQRTQQEDSAVYLCASSLANRADQPQHFGDGTRLSIL.

This chain links TRBV7-2 with TRBJ1-2, with a weak D call TRBD1 (6 bases). V gave up 4 bases and J gave up 0 bases, with 15 bases separating them. The CDR3 is made up of 16 amino acids. CDR1 is SGHTA, CDR2 FQGNSA, per germline. The CDR3 DNA follows: TGTGCCAGCAGCTCAGGATGGGACACCCCTAACTATGGCTACACCTTC. This gives the protein CASSSGWDTPNYGYTF.

This clone is a singleton in its sample. The chain employs TRBV19 and TRBJ2-5; D remains unclear. Deletions cut 5 bases from V and 4 bases from J, with 5 bases between. CDR3 length equals 11 residues. Per the germline V gene, CDR1 is LNHDA and CDR2 is SQIVND (reference sequence). Here the CDR3 reads CASSVGETQYF. CDR3 coding DNA: TGTGCCAGTAGTGTGGGAGAGACCCAGTACTTC. Based on the CDR3 plus reference TRBV19 and TRBJ2-5, the full variable domain is DGGITQSPKYLFRKEGQNVTLSCEQNLNHDAMYWYRQDPGQGLRLIYYSQIVNDFQKGDIAEGYSVSREKKESFPLTVTSAQKNPTAFYLCASSVGETQYFGPGTRLLVL.